This entry lists 28 T cell receptor beta chains sequenced from one sample in a study of T cells in Graves' hyperthyroidism and ophthalmopathy. TCR beta CDR3 regions were amplified from RNA transcripts. First-round RT-PCR of the TCR CDR3 relied on the HTBI primer set. One entry per CDR3 protein, called by TCRdb with MiXCR from the multiplex PCR reads. This repertoire shows approximately 420,000 distinct CDR3 sequences, roughly 15% found once; its top ten account for approximately 5.8%. Material for sequencing was blood. Every receptor here comes from a woman under 30 with Graves' hyperthyroidism.

This clonotype came up many times. The V call is TRBV5-1, the J call TRBJ2-7, with 7 bases aligning to TRBD1. The CDR3 runs 15 residues. J gave up 3 bases and V 4 bases, and 10 bases lay outside the gene matches. CDR1 and CDR2 (germline): SGHRS, YFSETQ. CDR3 nucleotides: TGCGCCAGCAGCCAAACAGGGGCGGCGGACTACGAGCAGTACTTC. It yields the protein CASSQTGAADYEQYF.

This clonotype was detected only a few times. The chain is built from TRBV12-3 or TRBV12-4 and TRBJ2-1; 7 bases line up with TRBD2. This CDR3 has 15 amino acids. Germline trimming cut 3 bases from V and 3 bases from J; bases unmatched to any gene: 5. CDR3 region: CASSLAGANYNEQFF. The CDR3 bases are TGTGCCAGCAGTTTGGCGGGAGCGAACTACAATGAGCAGTTCTTC.

This clonotype was counted many times. The chain couples TRBV11-2 to TRBJ2-1; D ambiguous. The germline V gene has CDR1 SGHAT and CDR2 FQNNGV. This CDR3 is 13 amino acids long. Trimming removed 0 bases at V and 6 bases at J, with 6 bases between. This CDR3 is CASSLESSNEQFF. CDR3 nucleotides: TGTGCCAGCAGCTTAGAGTCTTCCAATGAGCAGTTCTTC. Complete variable domain (other parts from reference TRBV11-2 and TRBJ2-1): EAGVAQSPRYKIIEKRQSVAFWCNPISGHATLYWYQQILGQGPKLLIQFQNNGVVDDSQLPKDRFSAERLKGVDSTLKIQPAKLEDSAVYLCASSLESSNEQFFGPGTRLTVL.

This clonotype was detected a few times. The CDR3 region has the DNA TGCGCCAGCAGCCCTTCTGGGGGATGGGGCACCGGGGAGCTGTTTTTT. It specifies CASSPSGGWGTGELFF. The chain uses TRBV4-1 and TRBJ2-2; D possibly matches TRBD1 or TRBD2 (5 bases each). The germline CDR1 and CDR2 sequences are MGHRA and YSYEKL. CDR3 size: 16 residues. V lost 4 bases, J lost 4 bases, and 16 bases lay in between.

This clonotype was seen ten or more times. The gene calls are TRBV7-9 and TRBJ2-7; 8 bases line up with TRBD2. J gave up 6 bases and V 2 bases, and 12 bases lay outside the gene matches. Germline lookup yields CDR1 SEHNR and CDR2 FQNEAQ (reference sequence). The CDR3 runs to 16 residues. CDR3 nucleotide sequence: TGTGCCAGCAGCTTAATCTTACCAGCGGGAGCGGGCGAGCAGTACTTC. Translation gives CASSLILPAGAGEQYF.

This clonotype was seen a few times. The chain has TRBV29-1 and TRBJ1-1; 7 nucleotides align to TRBD1. V was clipped by 2 bases and J by 4 bases; unmatched bases: 4. CDR3 size: 13 residues. CDR1 SQVTM and CDR2 ANQGSEA come from the germline V gene. CDR3 coding DNA: TGCAGCGTTGAAAACAGGGGAACCACTGAAGCTTTCTTT. Protein: CSVENRGTTEAFF.

At least ten counts were recorded for this clonotype. The rearrangement joins TRBV3-1 to TRBJ1-1; 9 positions agree with TRBD1. The length of the CDR3 is 13 residues. Germline V gene lookup returns CDR1 LGHDT and CDR2 YNNKEL (reference sequence). Trimming removed 4 bases from V and 8 bases from J; junction bases left unmatched: 5. The CDR3 DNA reads as TGTGCCAGCAGCCGCTACAGGGGGCTCGAAGCTTTCTTT. Protein: CASSRYRGLEAFF.

This clonotype appeared a few times. The J gene is TRBJ1-6, the V gene TRBV5-8; a possible D gene is TRBD1 (5 bases). There are 13 residues in the CDR3. The germline V gene encodes CDR1 SGHTS and CDR2 YDEGEE. Deletions cut 1 base from V and 11 bases from J, with 10 bases between. The CDR3 DNA is TGTGCCAGCAGCTTGAGCAGGGACGCACCCCTCCACTTT. Translation gives CASSLSRDAPLHF.

This clonotype was counted many times. The rearrangement joins TRBV28 to TRBJ2-7, with D perhaps TRBD1 or TRBD2 (6 bases each). Trimming removed 2 bases from V and 2 bases from J, with 13 bases in between. CDR1 is MDHEN, CDR2 SYDVKM, per germline. The CDR3 is made up of 15 amino acids. The CDR3 region is CASSLGGGRPYEQYF. Written as DNA, the CDR3 is TGTGCCAGCAGTTTAGGAGGGGGACGCCCCTACGAGCAGTACTTC.

This clonotype was detected ten times or more. This chain joins TRBV12-3 or TRBV12-4 and TRBJ2-7, with 7 bases that match TRBD2. The CDR3 totals 15 residues. V lost 3 bases to trimming and J lost 2 bases; unmatched junction nucleotides: 7. CDR3 DNA sequence: TGTGCCAGCAGTTTCAGCGGGGCGGCCGCCTACGAGCAGTACTTC. Translation gives CASSFSGAAAYEQYF.

This clonotype has a count of ten or more. The rearrangement uses TRBV29-1 and TRBJ1-1, with 7 positions matching TRBD1. The CDR3 sequence is 12 residues long. Per germline, CDR1 SQVTM and CDR2 ANQGSEA. The ends lost 8 bases at V and 1 base at J; junction bases unmatched: 4. CDR3 in DNA: TGCAGCATAACAGGGGAGAACACTGAAGCTTTCTTT. The encoded protein is CSITGENTEAFF.

The gene calls are TRBV5-4 and TRBJ2-3; 8 nucleotides match TRBD1. The germline gives CDR1 SGHNT, CDR2 YYREEE (reference sequence). The V segment lost 5 bases and the J segment 1 base; nucleotides outside the gene matches: 6. The CDR3 consists of 15 residues. The CDR3 DNA sequence: TGTGCCAGCAGTTTCCCGGGACAGGGCACAGATACGCAGTATTTT. Translation gives CASSFPGQGTDTQYF.

This clonotype was detected many times. The V and J genes are TRBV20-1 and TRBJ1-2, with unresolved D. Germline CDR1 reads DFQATT; CDR2 reads SNEGSKA (reference sequence). The CDR3 has 9 residues. V lost 5 bases, J lost 6 bases, and 4 bases lay in between. The DNA of the CDR3 is TGCAGTGCTGGTAATGGCTACACCTTC. Amino acid sequence: CSAGNGYTF.

The rearrangement joins TRBV2 to TRBJ2-7; 12 positions match TRBD2. Germline V gene sequence: CDR1 SNHLY, CDR2 FYNNEI. The CDR3 is made up of 16 amino acids. The V gene end was trimmed by 6 bases and the J gene end by 2 bases; junction bases not matched to a gene: 8. The CDR3, as DNA: TGTGCCAGCAGGGCCGGACTAGCGGGGATCCCCTACGAGCAGTACTTC. Translating it yields CASRAGLAGIPYEQYF.

The chain couples TRBV7-2 to TRBJ1-2; D is perhaps TRBD1 (5 bases). The V and J ends lost 6 bases and 7 bases respectively, with 18 bases between them. CDR3 length: 14 residues. CDR1 is SGHTA and CDR2 is FQGNSA in the germline V gene. DNA of the CDR3: TGTACCAGCAGGCCTGGGACGGCCGGGCGTGGCTACACCTTC. It specifies CTSRPGTAGRGYTF.

This clonotype has at least ten counts. The chain joins TRBV19 to TRBJ1-6; the D gene is possibly TRBD1 (5 bases). The CDR3 consists of 13 residues. From germline, CDR1 is LNHDA and CDR2 SQIVND (reference sequence). V was pared by 5 bases and J by 9 bases, with 11 bases between. The CDR3 nucleotides are TGTGCCAGTAGTGCAGGGAGGAGTTCACCCCTCCACTTT. As protein: CASSAGRSSPLHF.

With regard to this clonotype: A much larger clone sits a single nucleotide away, making a read error possible. The chain has TRBV3-1 and TRBJ2-5; D gene uncertain. The V and J ends lost 1 base and 1 base respectively, with 13 bases between them. CDR1 and CDR2 from the germline V gene are LGHDT and YNNKEL (reference sequence). The CDR3 sequence is 16 residues long. This CDR3 is CASSQGPLTLQETQYF. In DNA, the CDR3 is TGTGCCAGCAGCCAAGGACCACTGACTCTCCAAGAGACCCAGTACTTC.

At least ten counts were recorded for this clonotype. CDR3 in amino acids: CASRLAYREAFF. As DNA, the CDR3 is TGTGCCAGCAGACTAGCCTATCGTGAAGCTTTCTTT. The J gene is TRBJ1-1, the V gene TRBV28; D unclear. This CDR3 spans 12 amino acids. Trimming cost V 6 bases and J 7 bases, with 12 bases left between them. In germline, CDR1 is MDHEN, CDR2 SYDVKM.

There are many counts of this clonotype. The DNA for the CDR3 is TGTGCCAGCAGCCGGGACACTCCCTCCTACGAGCAGTACTTC. This translates into CASSRDTPSYEQYF. The gene calls are TRBV12-3 or TRBV12-4 and TRBJ2-7; the D gene is possibly TRBD1 (6 bases). The CDR3 runs 14 residues. V gave up 6 bases and J gave up 0 bases, with 12 bases separating them.

The chain carries TRBV7-9 and TRBJ2-7, with D perhaps given as TRBD1 or TRBD2 (5 bases each). CDR1 and CDR2 from the germline V gene are SEHNR and FQNEAQ (reference sequence). The CDR3 loop spans 15 amino acids. V shed 3 bases and J shed 5 bases, with 17 bases lying between them. The CDR3 reads CASSLGTGPRDEQYF. The CDR3 DNA follows: TGTGCCAGCAGCTTGGGTACAGGACCGCGGGACGAGCAGTACTTC.

The gene calls are TRBV12-5 and TRBJ2-3, with D unclear. Per germline, CDR1 LGHNT and CDR2 FRNRAP. CDR3 size: 13 residues. V dropped 2 bases and J dropped 1 base, with 4 bases sitting between them. The CDR3 DNA reads TGTGCTAGTGGTTTGCAGGGCACAGATACGCAGTATTTT. Translating it yields CASGLQGTDTQYF. Full variable domain (missing parts from reference TRBV12-5 and TRBJ2-3): DARVTQTPRHKVTEMGQEVTMRCQPILGHNTVFWYRQTMMQGLELLAYFRNRAPLDDSGMPKDRFSAEMPDATLATLKIQPSEPRDSAVYFCASGLQGTDTQYFGPGTRLTVL.

This clonotype was counted many times. This chain joins TRBV30 and TRBJ2-5; 8 bases align to TRBD1. There are 15 residues in the CDR3. Trimming cost V 1 base and J 1 base; bases outside gene matches: 5. From germline, CDR1 is GTSNPN and CDR2 SVGIG (reference sequence). The CDR3 region has the DNA TGTGCCTGGAGTGGAAAGGGGACAGGCCAAGAGACCCAGTACTTC. Amino acids: CAWSGKGTGQETQYF. The full variable domain, its missing parts supplied by reference TRBV30 and TRBJ2-5, is SQTIHQWPATLVQPVGSPLSLECTVEGTSNPNLYWYRQAAGRGLQLLFYSVGIGQISSEVPQNLSASRPQDRQFILSSKKLLLSDSGFYLCAWSGKGTGQETQYFGPGTRLLVL.

The chain employs TRBV25-1 and TRBJ1-2, with 7 bases fitting TRBD1. The CDR3 spans 13 residues. Germline lookup yields CDR1 MGHDK and CDR2 SYGVNS. V gave up 4 bases and J gave up 5 bases; unmatched junction bases: 4. CDR3 bases: TGTGCCAGCAGTGGACAGGGACTATATGGCTACACCTTC. Residues: CASSGQGLYGYTF.

This clonotype has ten or more counts. The chain carries TRBV6-2 or TRBV6-3 and TRBJ2-7; maybe TRBD2 (5 bases). The CDR3 is 15 amino acids. Trimming took off 7 bases at V and 3 bases at J, with 19 bases between the two ends. Germline CDR1 MNHEY, CDR2 SVGEGT. The CDR3 DNA sequence: TGTGCCAGCACCCCGCTTAGAGGTCGGGACTACGAGCAGTACTTC. Translating gives CASTPLRGRDYEQYF.

The sample holds a few counts of this clonotype. A much larger clone lies a single base off, so this may be a read error. The V call is TRBV10-3, the J call TRBJ1-6; TRBD1 might be the D (5 bases). The germline V gene encodes CDR1 ENHRY and CDR2 SYGVKD. This CDR3 has 14 amino acids. The ends were cut back, 7 bases at V and 7 bases at J, with 14 bases in the middle. CDR3 sequence reads: CAINAQGGNSPLHF. The CDR3 nucleotides read TGTGCCATCAACGCGCAGGGAGGGAATTCACCCCTCCACTTT.

This clonotype was detected ten times or more. The chain employs TRBV12-3 or TRBV12-4 and TRBJ2-7, with D possibly TRBD1 on 6 matching bases. This CDR3 contains 13 residues. Trimming stripped 2 bases from V and 4 bases from J, with 9 bases between. CDR3 DNA sequence: TGTGCCAGCAGTTTAAACAGGGCTTACGAGCAGTACTTC. The encoded protein is CASSLNRAYEQYF.

The chain has TRBV28 and TRBJ1-2; 7 bases fit TRBD1. The CDR3 totals 14 residues. The ends lost 6 bases at V and 4 bases at J; junction bases unmatched: 8. Per the germline V gene, CDR1 is MDHEN and CDR2 is SYDVKM. CDR3 nucleotides: TGTGCCAGCAGGCCAGACAGGGAACTCTATGGCTACACCTTC. Its translation: CASRPDRELYGYTF.

This clonotype was seen many times. The rearrangement links TRBV6-5 to TRBJ2-5, with D unclear. The germline V gene encodes CDR1 MNHEY and CDR2 SVGAGI. V was trimmed by 0 bases and J by 4 bases, leaving 6 bases between them. CDR3 length equals 13 residues. Here the CDR3 DNA reads TGTGCCAGCAGTTACTCGAAGGGAGAGACCCAGTACTTC. Encoded protein: CASSYSKGETQYF.